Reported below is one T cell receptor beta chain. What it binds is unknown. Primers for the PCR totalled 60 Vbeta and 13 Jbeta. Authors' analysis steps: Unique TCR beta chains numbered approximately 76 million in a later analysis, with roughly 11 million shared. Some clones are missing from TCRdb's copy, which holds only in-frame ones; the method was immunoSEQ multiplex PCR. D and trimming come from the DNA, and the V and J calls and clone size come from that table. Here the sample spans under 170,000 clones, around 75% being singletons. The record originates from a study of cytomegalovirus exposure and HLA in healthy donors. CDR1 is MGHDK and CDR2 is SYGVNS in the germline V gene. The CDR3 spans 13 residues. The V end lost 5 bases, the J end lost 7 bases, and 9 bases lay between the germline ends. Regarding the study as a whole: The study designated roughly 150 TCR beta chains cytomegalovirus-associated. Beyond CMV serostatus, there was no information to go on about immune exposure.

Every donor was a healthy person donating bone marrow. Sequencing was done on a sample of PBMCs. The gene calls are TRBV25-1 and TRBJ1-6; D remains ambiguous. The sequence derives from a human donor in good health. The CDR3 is CASSQTVNSPLHF. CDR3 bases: TGTGCCAGCAGTCAAACTGTGAATTCACCCCTCCACTTT.